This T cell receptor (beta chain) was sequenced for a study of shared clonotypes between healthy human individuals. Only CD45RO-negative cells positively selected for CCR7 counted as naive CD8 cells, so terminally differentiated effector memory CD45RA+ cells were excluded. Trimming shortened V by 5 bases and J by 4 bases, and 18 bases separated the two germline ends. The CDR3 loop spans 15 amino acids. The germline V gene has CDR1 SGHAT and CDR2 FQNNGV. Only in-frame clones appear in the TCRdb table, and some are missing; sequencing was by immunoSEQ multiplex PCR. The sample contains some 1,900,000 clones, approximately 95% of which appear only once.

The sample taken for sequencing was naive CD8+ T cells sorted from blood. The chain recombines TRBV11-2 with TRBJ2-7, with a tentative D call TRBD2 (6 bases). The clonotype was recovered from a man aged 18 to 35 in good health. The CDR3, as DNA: TGTGCCAGCAGCCTAGTGGGGGGTTTTGTATACGAGCAGTACTTC. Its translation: CASSLVGGFVYEQYF.